The following is a T cell receptor beta chain sequence with its context. Its specificity is unknown. This sample is part of a study of CD8+ T cells in alopecia areata. Findings of the study overall: A great number of expanded lesional clones endured in scalp and blood during tofacitinib.

Reverse transcription of extracted RNA yielded cDNA, which provided the sequencing template. The data were produced by immunoSEQ multiplex PCR, yet TCRdb's version contains in-frame clones alone and is incomplete. The data hold about 140,000 clones, with around 83% observed a single time. Noted treatment: oral pan-JAK inhibitor, 5-10 mg twice daily. V was cut by 5 bases and J by 4 bases, with 11 bases left in between. The CDR3 totals 13 residues. The germline V gene encodes CDR1 SGHTA and CDR2 FQGNSA. This TCR derives from a human donor with alopecia areata. Here the sequenced sample was CD8+ T cells sorted from blood, taken at week 4, from a patient treated with tofacitinib. The V call is TRBV7-2, the J call TRBJ1-2; D remains unclear. As DNA, the CDR3 is TGTGCCAGCAGCGACACCCCCTCCTATGGCTACACCTTC. Its protein product is CASSDTPSYGYTF.